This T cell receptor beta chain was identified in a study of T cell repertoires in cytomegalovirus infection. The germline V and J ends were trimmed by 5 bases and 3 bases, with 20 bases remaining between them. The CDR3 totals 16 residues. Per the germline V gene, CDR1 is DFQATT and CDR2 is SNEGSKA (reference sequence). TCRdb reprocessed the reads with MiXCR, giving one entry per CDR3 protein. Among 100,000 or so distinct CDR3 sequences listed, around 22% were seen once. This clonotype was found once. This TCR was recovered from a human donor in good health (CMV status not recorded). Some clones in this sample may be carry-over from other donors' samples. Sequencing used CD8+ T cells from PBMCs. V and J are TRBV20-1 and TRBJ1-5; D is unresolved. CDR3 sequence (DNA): TGCAGTGCTGGCAGTCTCTCAAACAGAATCAATCAGCCCCAGCATTTT. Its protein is CSAGSLSNRINQPQHF.